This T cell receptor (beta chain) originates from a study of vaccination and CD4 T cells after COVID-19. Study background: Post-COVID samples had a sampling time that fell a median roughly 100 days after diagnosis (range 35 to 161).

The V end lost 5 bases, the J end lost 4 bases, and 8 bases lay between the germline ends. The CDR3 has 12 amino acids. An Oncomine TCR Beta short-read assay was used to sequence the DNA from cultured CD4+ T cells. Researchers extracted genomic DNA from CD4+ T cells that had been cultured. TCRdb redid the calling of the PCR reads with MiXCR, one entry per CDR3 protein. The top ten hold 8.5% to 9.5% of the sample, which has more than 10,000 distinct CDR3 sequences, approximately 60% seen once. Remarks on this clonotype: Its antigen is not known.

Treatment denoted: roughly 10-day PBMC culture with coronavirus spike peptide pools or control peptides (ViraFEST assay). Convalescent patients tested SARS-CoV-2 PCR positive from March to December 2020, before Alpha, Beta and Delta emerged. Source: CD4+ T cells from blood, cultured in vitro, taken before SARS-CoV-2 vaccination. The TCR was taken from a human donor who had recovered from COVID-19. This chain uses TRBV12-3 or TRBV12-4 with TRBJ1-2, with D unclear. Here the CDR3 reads CASSKNAYGYTF. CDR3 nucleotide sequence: TGTGCCAGCAGTAAGAACGCCTATGGCTACACCTTC.